Described below is a single T cell receptor beta chain sequence and its context. The data stem from a study of blood T cell repertoires in COVID-19. After removal of 3 bases from V and 7 bases from J, the junction contained 9 bases not matched to a gene. CDR1 is KGHDR, CDR2 SFDVKD, per germline. There are 15 residues in the CDR3. Original data processing: By means of reference gene primer amplification, nucleated cell counts were estimated. Some clones are missing from TCRdb's copy, which holds only in-frame ones; the method was immunoSEQ multiplex PCR. That table supplies the V and J calls and clone size; D and trimming were determined from the DNA. The sample has about 440,000 clones; roughly 89% are singletons.

The chain joins TRBV24-1 to TRBJ1-1, with 8 bases lining up with TRBD1. The specimen was peripheral blood. This TCR derives from a woman aged 30 to 39 with acute or convalescent COVID-19. The CDR3 bases are TGTGCCACCAGTGATCCCAGGACAGGGACGTATGAAGCTTTCTTT. The encoded protein is CATSDPRTGTYEAFF.